The TCR beta chain under discussion was sequenced for a study of control samples from healthy donors and cancer patients. Clones were sequenced by immunoSEQ multiplex PCR, and TCRdb holds only the in-frame ones, with some missing. The sample contains about 100,000 clones, approximately 92% of which appear only once. The CDR3 has 13 amino acids. CDR1 and CDR2 from the germline V gene are SGHNT and YYREEE (reference sequence). The ends were cut back, 1 base at V and 5 bases at J, with 6 bases in the middle. Sequenced sample: blood. The TCR sequence derives from a human donor in good health. The donor label of this sample is uncertain. J is TRBJ1-4 and V is TRBV5-4; D ambiguous. CDR3 coding DNA: TGTGCCAGCAGCTTGCCGGGGAATGAAAAACTGTTTTTT. Encoded protein: CASSLPGNEKLFF. The full variable domain, completed using reference TRBV5-4 and TRBJ1-4, is ETGVTQSPTHLIKTRGQQVTLRCSSQSGHNTVSWYQQALGQGPQFIFQYYREEENGRGNFPPRFSGLQFPNYSSELNVNALELDDSALYLCASSLPGNEKLFFGSGTQLSVL.